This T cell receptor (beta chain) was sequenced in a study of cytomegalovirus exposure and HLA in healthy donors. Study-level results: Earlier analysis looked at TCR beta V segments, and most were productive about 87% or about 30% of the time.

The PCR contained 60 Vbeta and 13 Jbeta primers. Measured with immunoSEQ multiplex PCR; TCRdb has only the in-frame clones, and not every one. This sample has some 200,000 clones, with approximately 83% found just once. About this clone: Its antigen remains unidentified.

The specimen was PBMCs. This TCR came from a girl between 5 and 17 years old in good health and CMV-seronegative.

Here the CDR3 reads CASAAVYEQYF. In nucleotides, the CDR3 is TGTGCCAGCGCTGCGGTCTACGAGCAGTACTTC. The chain combines TRBV11-2 with TRBJ2-7; D gene ambiguous. The germline V gene encodes CDR1 SGHAT and CDR2 FQNNGV. V lost 8 bases and J lost 3, with 8 bases in between. This CDR3 spans 11 amino acids.